The 2 T cell receptor beta chains presented below share a single source sample, sequenced in a study of OX40 agonist ivuxolimab in advanced cancers. Assay used: immunoSEQ multiplex PCR; TCRdb lists only in-frame clones, some missing. This sample carries under 80,000 clones, about 90% of them seen once, and the ten largest clones take under 0.9%. Here the sequenced sample was CD4+ or CD8+ T cells sorted from blood, taken in a trial of the OX40 agonist ivuxolimab. These receptors were obtained from an adult with an advanced solid tumor such as melanoma, head and neck, liver or kidney cancer.

The chain uses TRBV29-1 and TRBJ2-1; D may be TRBD1 (5 bases). The V end was cut by 4 bases, the J end by 5 bases, with 6 bases between. The CDR3 extends over 11 amino acids. Germline-derived CDR1 and CDR2 are SQVTM and ANQGSEA. The chain's CDR3 is CSVARDNEQFF. The CDR3 DNA follows: TGCAGCGTTGCCAGGGACAATGAGCAGTTCTTC.

In nucleotides, the CDR3 is TGTGCCAGCAGCCGTGGCGGGGGGAACTACGAGCAGTACTTC. This sequence encodes CASSRGGGNYEQYF. The chain is built from TRBV5-6 and TRBJ2-7; 8 nucleotides line up with TRBD2. The V gene's germline CDR1 is SGHDT and CDR2 YYEEEE. J was trimmed by 3 bases and V by 4 bases; bases with no gene match: 6. This CDR3 is 14 amino acids long.